This T cell receptor (beta chain) was sequenced during a study of cytomegalovirus exposure and HLA in healthy donors. At the level of the study: Ancestry clustering placed around 80% of a few hundred genotyped donors in the Caucasian-associated cluster. Study-wide results and caveats: Earlier results showed most TCR beta V segments being productive about 90% or about 30% of the time.

Details on this clone: Its matching antigen is unknown.

Both 60 Vbeta primers and 13 Jbeta primers went into the PCR. Data came from immunoSEQ multiplex PCR; TCRdb stores just in-frame clones and leaves some out. The sample consists of approximately 150,000 clones, 82% of them appearing once. The receptor comes from a male donor in good health and CMV-seronegative. Sequenced input: PBMCs.

This CDR3 is CASSPRQGSDTQYF. For the CDR3, the DNA is TGTGCCAGCAGCCCGCGACAGGGATCAGATACGCAGTATTTT. The genes are TRBV7-9 and TRBJ2-3; 7 bases match TRBD1. The CDR3 has 14 residues. V dropped 5 bases and J dropped 4; count of bases not matched to a gene: 6. Germline V lookup: CDR1 SEHNR, CDR2 FQNEAQ (reference sequence).